The 25 T cell receptor beta chains listed next were all sequenced from one sample in a study of blood T cell repertoires in COVID-19. Assay: immunoSEQ multiplex PCR; the TCRdb copy retains only in-frame clones and omits some. The sample yields approximately 100,000 clones, approximately 92% seen once. Source material: peripheral blood. All receptors derive from a woman of 80 years or more with acute or convalescent COVID-19.

In DNA form, the CDR3 reads TGTGCCAGCACCCGAGGCGGTGAAAAACTGTTTTTT. This codes for CASTRGGEKLFF. V gene TRBV5-4 combines with J gene TRBJ1-4; the D is unclear. Germline CDR1 and CDR2: SGHNT and YYREEE (reference sequence). The CDR3 spans 12 residues. V lost 6 bases and J 7 bases, leaving 10 bases between the germline ends. The complete variable domain, with remaining parts taken from reference TRBV5-4 and TRBJ1-4, reads ETGVTQSPTHLIKTRGQQVTLRCSSQSGHNTVSWYQQALGQGPQFIFQYYREEENGRGNFPPRFSGLQFPNYSSELNVNALELDDSALYLCASTRGGEKLFFGSGTQLSVL.

This clone has only one observation. The chain employs TRBV15 and TRBJ1-2, with 7 bases aligning to TRBD1. The CDR3 runs 17 residues. CDR1 and CDR2 from the germline V gene are LNHNV and YYDKDF (reference sequence). V shed 0 bases, J shed 2 bases, and the junction held 9 bases outside the gene matches. CDR3 sequence reads: CATSRDAAGGRNYGYTF. The CDR3 DNA reads as TGTGCCACCAGCAGAGATGCGGCAGGGGGTAGAAACTATGGCTACACCTTC.

The CDR3 spells CASSVSHEQFF. In DNA form, the CDR3 reads TGTGCCAGCAGCGTGAGCCATGAGCAGTTCTTC. This chain joins TRBV14 and TRBJ2-1, with D uncertain. CDR3 length: 11 amino acids. Germline CDR1 SGHDN, CDR2 FVKESK. V lost 5 bases and J lost 8, with 7 bases in between.

The count of this clone is one. The chain couples TRBV7-2 to TRBJ2-7, with D unclear. The CDR3 covers 12 residues. Germline V gives CDR1 SGHTA, CDR2 FQGNSA. V was clipped by 5 bases and J by 2 bases, with 7 bases between them. The CDR3 spells CASSPPTYEQYF. The CDR3 DNA sequence: TGTGCCAGCAGCCCCCCCACCTACGAGCAGTACTTC.

The V and J genes are TRBV19 and TRBJ2-3, with 7 nucleotides matching TRBD2. The CDR3 covers 14 residues. The germline V gene encodes CDR1 LNHDA and CDR2 SQIVND (reference sequence). Trimming took 8 bases from V and 3 from J; bases not matched to a gene: 8. The CDR3 sequence: CASSPGGRTDTQYF. CDR3 coding DNA: TGTGCCAGTTCCCCCGGGGGGAGGACAGATACGCAGTATTTT. Variable domain in full (rest from reference TRBV19 and TRBJ2-3): DGGITQSPKYLFRKEGQNVTLSCEQNLNHDAMYWYRQDPGQGLRLIYYSQIVNDFQKGDIAEGYSVSREKKESFPLTVTSAQKNPTAFYLCASSPGGRTDTQYFGPGTRLTVL.

V usage is TRBV18 and J usage is TRBJ1-4; maybe TRBD1 (5 bases). CDR3 length: 16 residues. Trimming took off 3 bases at V and 3 bases at J, with 14 bases between the two ends. In germline, CDR1 is KGHSH, CDR2 LQKENI. The chain's CDR3 is CASSPQGFDSNEKLFF. The CDR3 region has the DNA TGTGCCAGCTCACCCCAGGGTTTTGACTCTAATGAAAAACTGTTTTTT.

The chain links TRBV19 to TRBJ1-1; 10 nucleotides match TRBD1. Looked up from germline, CDR1 is LNHDA and CDR2 is SQIVND (reference sequence). The trim removed 3 bases at V and 5 bases at J, leaving 6 bases unmatched. The CDR3 consists of 15 residues. CDR3 in DNA: TGTGCCAGTAGTATTCTTCCGGACAGGGGGACTGAAGCTTTCTTT. Amino acids: CASSILPDRGTEAFF.

The chain has TRBV5-6 and TRBJ2-1; 7 bases agree with TRBD2. Germline values: CDR1 SGHDT, CDR2 YYEEEE. V shed 0 bases, J shed 0 bases, and the junction held 0 bases outside the gene matches. CDR3 length: 15 amino acids. DNA for the CDR3: TGTGCCAGCAGCTTGGGGACTAGCTCCTACAATGAGCAGTTCTTC. Translated: CASSLGTSSYNEQFF.

V is TRBV7-6 and J is TRBJ2-7, with 7 positions matching TRBD1. The V and J ends lost 5 bases and 3 bases, in that order; junction bases with no gene match: 4. The CDR3 is made up of 13 amino acids. Germline loops: CDR1 SGHVS, CDR2 FNYEAQ. The CDR3 region has the DNA TGTGCCAGCAGCGCCGGGACAGACTACGAGCAGTACTTC. As protein: CASSAGTDYEQYF.

The chain employs TRBV18 and TRBJ2-1; 7 nucleotides match TRBD2. Unmatched junction bases numbered 11, after V lost 6 bases and J lost 0 bases. The CDR3 has 17 residues. The germline V gene has CDR1 KGHSH and CDR2 LQKENI. CDR3 region: CASSLNWGGTSYNEQFF. CDR3 in DNA: TGTGCCAGCTCCCTTAACTGGGGGGGGACCTCCTACAATGAGCAGTTCTTC.

The chain has TRBV5-5 and TRBJ2-7, with TRBD1 matching over 9 bases. The V gene's germline CDR1 is SGHKS and CDR2 YYEKEE (reference sequence). The CDR3 loop spans 15 amino acids. The junction had 6 bases not matched to a gene; V was cut back by 3 bases and J by 2 bases. The CDR3 coding sequence is TGTGCCAGCAGCTCGAGCGGGACAGGGCCCTACGAGCAGTACTTC. Translation: CASSSSGTGPYEQYF.

The chain is built from TRBV4-1 and TRBJ2-7, with 8 positions matching TRBD2. The V segment lost 6 bases and the J segment 2 bases; nucleotides outside the gene matches: 9. The CDR3 covers 15 residues. Germline V gene sequence: CDR1 MGHRA, CDR2 YSYEKL. CDR3 sequence (DNA): TGCGCCAGCAGGGCGACCGGGACTAGAGCCTACGAGCAGTACTTC. Encoded protein: CASRATGTRAYEQYF.

The J gene is TRBJ2-1, the V gene TRBV5-1; D unresolved. The CDR3 covers 12 residues. Germline V gene sequence: CDR1 SGHRS, CDR2 YFSETQ. V lost 0 bases to trimming and J lost 9 bases, with 7 bases between them. The CDR3 is CASSLGVGEQFF. The CDR3 nucleotides are TGCGCCAGCAGCTTGGGAGTCGGTGAGCAGTTCTTC.

The rearrangement uses TRBV30 and TRBJ1-3; D not certain. V was pared by 8 bases and J by 4 bases, with 12 bases between. Per the germline V gene, CDR1 is GTSNPN and CDR2 is SVGIG (reference sequence). The CDR3 has 12 residues. CDR3 DNA sequence: TGTGCCCGGGCGGGGTCAGGAAACACCATATATTTT. Its protein is CARAGSGNTIYF.

CDR3 DNA sequence: TGTGCCAGCAGCGTAGTACTGACCGGGGAGCTGTTTTTT. Translating it yields CASSVVLTGELFF. The chain recombines TRBV9 with TRBJ2-2; D not certain. The CDR3 is made up of 13 amino acids. Trimming took 0 bases from V and 5 from J, leaving 5 bases between them. Germline lookup yields CDR1 SGDLS and CDR2 YYNGEE.

The chain combines TRBV6-5 with TRBJ2-7; the match to TRBD1 covers 8 bases. The CDR3 sequence is 14 residues long. Trimming cost V 5 bases and J 4 bases; bases outside gene matches: 7. In germline, CDR1 is MNHEY, CDR2 SVGAGI. CDR3 region: CASSPRTGSYEQYF. The CDR3 DNA is TGTGCCAGCAGTCCCCGGACAGGGTCATACGAGCAGTACTTC.

Only one count was recorded for this clone. V gene TRBV2 combines with J gene TRBJ2-2; D unresolved. With 7 bases removed from V and 0 bases from J, the gap between germline ends came to 12 bases. Germline V CDR1 and CDR2: SNHLY, FYNNEI. The CDR3 contains 15 residues. For the CDR3, the DNA is TGTGCCAGCAAGAGCCCAAAGTCGAACACCGGGGAGCTGTTTTTT. Its protein is CASKSPKSNTGELFF.

This clone was observed a single time. The chain employs TRBV25-1 and TRBJ2-3; TRBD1 aligns across 11 bases. With V trimmed by 4 bases and J by 4 bases, 10 bases remained unmatched. CDR1 and CDR2 from the germline V gene are MGHDK and SYGVNS. CDR3 length: 17 residues. CDR3 amino acids: CASSGFVGTGGPDTQYF. CDR3 DNA sequence: TGTGCCAGCAGTGGCTTCGTCGGGACAGGGGGTCCAGATACGCAGTATTTT.

The rearrangement uses TRBV12-3 or TRBV12-4 and TRBJ1-5, with D hard to call. The CDR3 extends over 12 amino acids. The V end lost 6 bases, the J end lost 7 bases, and 10 bases lay between the germline ends. In DNA, the CDR3 is TGTGCCAGCAGGACTCAACGACAGCCCCAGCATTTT. This translates into CASRTQRQPQHF.

V and J are TRBV10-2 and TRBJ2-5, with TRBD2 matching over 9 bases. V gave up 1 base and J gave up 1 base; unmatched junction bases: 13. In germline, CDR1 is WSHSY, CDR2 SAAADI. CDR3 length: 19 residues. The DNA of the CDR3 is TGCGCCAGCAGTGAGTTGAGGCTAGCGGGGAGGGGCCTCCAAGAGACCCAGTACTTC. Its translation is CASSELRLAGRGLQETQYF.

The V gene is TRBV27, the J gene TRBJ1-4, with D perhaps matching TRBD1 (5 bases). The germline CDR1 and CDR2 sequences are MNHEY and SMNVEV (reference sequence). V was trimmed by 1 base and J by 2 bases, leaving 11 bases between them. The CDR3 runs 16 residues. The CDR3 region has the DNA TGTGCCAGCAGTTTATTGCAGGGAGGGACTAATGAAAAACTGTTTTTT. This codes for CASSLLQGGTNEKLFF.

The rearrangement uses TRBV11-2 and TRBJ2-7; TRBD1 matches at 10 bases. The CDR3 contains 14 residues. The V segment lost 4 bases and the J segment 2 bases; nucleotides outside the gene matches: 2. From germline, CDR1 is SGHAT and CDR2 FQNNGV. Here the CDR3 DNA reads TGTGCCAGCAGCTCCGGACAGGGGGCCTACGAGCAGTACTTC. Protein product: CASSSGQGAYEQYF. The full variable domain, completed using reference TRBV11-2 and TRBJ2-7, is EAGVAQSPRYKIIEKRQSVAFWCNPISGHATLYWYQQILGQGPKLLIQFQNNGVVDDSQLPKDRFSAERLKGVDSTLKIQPAKLEDSAVYLCASSSGQGAYEQYFGPGTRLTVT.

V and J are TRBV2 and TRBJ1-2; 8 nucleotides match TRBD1. After removal of 3 bases from V and 7 bases from J, the junction contained 7 bases not matched to a gene. Germline V lookup: CDR1 SNHLY, CDR2 FYNNEI. The CDR3 is 14 residues long. CDR3 DNA: TGTGCCAGCAGTGATGCGACAGGGGTGATTGGCTACACCTTC. The encoded protein is CASSDATGVIGYTF.

The chain is built from TRBV6-5 and TRBJ1-2, with D tentatively TRBD1 (5 bases). This CDR3 contains 16 residues. V lost 3 bases and J 0 bases, leaving 14 bases between the germline ends. Germline V gives CDR1 MNHEY, CDR2 SVGAGI. For the CDR3, the DNA is TGTGCCAGCAGTTATGGGGCGGCGTTGACTAACTATGGCTACACCTTC. Translation: CASSYGAALTNYGYTF.

The chain employs TRBV6-8 and TRBJ2-3, with D maybe TRBD1 (6 bases). This CDR3 region has 18 residues. Trimming removed 0 bases at V and 0 bases at J, with 16 bases between. Germline assignment: CDR1 MNHGY and CDR2 SAAAGT. This CDR3 reads CASSYSPGHPTSTDTQYF. CDR3 sequence (DNA): TGTGCCAGCAGTTACTCCCCGGGACACCCGACTAGCACAGATACGCAGTATTTT.